Reported below is one T cell receptor (beta chain). A read error may produce the germline difference seen at one junction end. Through a sample-barcoded 5' primer and a J-beta primer mix, a second PCR was run for 7 to 11 cycles. TCRdb independently ran MiXCR on the 5' RACE reads; one entry per CDR3 protein. The table has 600,000 to 900,000 distinct CDR3 sequences, 20% to 30% seen once; the top ten hold approximately 2.9%. The CDR3 contains 18 residues. Looked up from germline, CDR1 is MNHNS and CDR2 is SASEGT. This specimen belongs to a study of blood T cells in healthy people across ages. The study isolated at least 6 million PBMCs from each sample. This sample was shared with a second study, whose subject was T cells of mothers and their children.

The sample comprised blood. The chain links TRBV6-1 to TRBJ1-2; D remains unclear. This sequence originates from a boy aged 5 to 17 in good health. CDR3 residues: CASSASQAPLPVAYGYTF. The CDR3 DNA reads TGCGCCAGCAGTGCTTCTCAGGCACCTCTACCCGTCGCTTATGGCTACACCTTC.